Shown below are 12 T cell receptor beta chains from a single sample sequenced in a study of cytomegalovirus exposure and HLA in healthy donors. Data came from immunoSEQ multiplex PCR; TCRdb stores just in-frame clones and leaves some out. The repertoire holds under 80,000 clones, with around 94% as singletons. Source material: PBMCs. These receptors were taken from a woman aged 18 to 35 in good health and CMV-seronegative.

This rearrangement joins TRBV27 to TRBJ2-2, with D possibly being TRBD1 (5 bases). V lost 3 bases to trimming and J lost 5 bases, with 22 bases between them. The germline gives CDR1 MNHEY, CDR2 SMNVEV (reference sequence). This CDR3 spans 18 amino acids. CDR3 in DNA: TGTGCCAGCAGTTTTTTCGGTATAGGGGCAGGGCGAACCGGGGAGCTGTTTTTT. Residues: CASSFFGIGAGRTGELFF.

The rearrangement links TRBV7-2 to TRBJ2-7, with 12 bases fitting TRBD2. With 4 bases clipped from V and 0 bases from J, the junction kept 13 bases outside the gene matches. CDR3 length: 19 amino acids. CDR1 is SGHTA and CDR2 is FQGNSA in the germline V gene. Here the CDR3 DNA reads TGTGCCAGCAGCTCAGTGAGGCTAGCGGGAGGGCCGGGCTCCTACGAGCAGTACTTC. It encodes CASSSVRLAGGPGSYEQYF.

The chain employs TRBV7-6 and TRBJ2-1; perhaps TRBD2 as D (5 bases). Germline V CDR1 and CDR2: SGHVS, FNYEAQ. Between the trimmed V and J ends, which lost 0 bases and 6 bases, there was a span of 27 bases. This CDR3 is 20 amino acids long. This CDR3 reads CASSLAGGDTTSVPSNEQFF. CDR3 coding DNA: TGTGCCAGCAGCTTAGCGGGTGGCGACACAACTAGTGTCCCGAGCAATGAGCAGTTCTTC. The full variable domain, rest sourced from reference TRBV7-6 and TRBJ2-1, is GAGVSQSPRYKVTKRGQDVALRCDPISGHVSLYWYRQALGQGPEFLTYFNYEAQQDKSGLPNDRFSAERPEGSISTLTIQRTEQRDSAMYRCASSLAGGDTTSVPSNEQFFGPGTRLTVL.

The gene calls are TRBV18 and TRBJ2-7, with D possibly TRBD1 on 6 matching bases. CDR1 is KGHSH, CDR2 LQKENI, per germline. With 3 bases removed from V and 3 bases from J, the gap between germline ends came to 9 bases. The CDR3 covers 13 residues. The CDR3 is CASSPRQDYEQYF. The CDR3 nucleotides read TGTGCCAGCTCACCTAGACAGGACTACGAGCAGTACTTC.

The gene calls are TRBV4-3 and TRBJ1-3; maybe TRBD1 (5 bases). Germline values: CDR1 LGHNA, CDR2 YSLEER. The CDR3 is 16 residues long. Trimming cost V 0 bases and J 7 bases, with 16 bases left between them. The CDR3 bases are TGCGCCAGCAGCCAAGATATGGGGGGAAGAGGCAACACCATATATTTT. Translated, it gives CASSQDMGGRGNTIYF.

Written as DNA, the CDR3 is TGTGCCAGCAGTGAATCGTCTGGGGCCAACGTCCTGACTTTC. Protein product: CASSESSGANVLTF. The V gene is TRBV2, the J gene TRBJ2-6, with D hard to call. With 2 bases removed from V and 1 base from J, the gap between germline ends came to 3 bases. The germline CDR1 and CDR2 sequences are SNHLY and FYNNEI. This CDR3 comprises 14 residues.

The J gene is TRBJ2-7, the V gene TRBV5-3, with a tentative D call TRBD2 (5 bases). TRBV5-3 is an ORF for which the function is uncertain. The CDR3 is 16 residues long. V was trimmed by 2 bases and J by 3 bases, leaving 18 bases between them. Here the CDR3 reads CARSFGRAPMHYEQYF. CDR3 coding DNA: TGTGCCAGAAGCTTCGGGCGGGCCCCAATGCACTACGAGCAGTACTTC.

This chain uses TRBV2 with TRBJ2-2; D is perhaps TRBD2 (6 bases). Germline assignment: CDR1 SNHLY and CDR2 FYNNEI. The CDR3 extends over 16 amino acids. V was trimmed by 4 bases and J by 2 bases, leaving 14 bases between them. CDR3 loop: CASSVSAGRNTGELFF. CDR3 nucleotide sequence: TGTGCCAGCAGTGTAAGTGCGGGACGAAACACCGGGGAGCTGTTTTTT.

A few counts support this clone. The chain uses TRBV6-4 and TRBJ1-2, with TRBD1 matching over 7 bases. V lost 3 bases, J lost 5 bases, and 9 bases stayed unmatched. Germline lookup yields CDR1 MRHNA and CDR2 SNTAGT. The CDR3 covers 15 residues. CDR3: CASSEGDSGGYGYTF. The CDR3 bases are TGTGCCAGCAGTGAAGGGGACAGTGGTGGGTATGGCTACACCTTC.

The genes are TRBV5-4 and TRBJ2-2, with D possibly being TRBD2 (5 bases). Trimming pared 1 base from V and 3 bases from J, leaving 13 bases between. This CDR3 contains 16 residues. In germline, CDR1 is SGHNT, CDR2 YYREEE (reference sequence). This chain's CDR3 is CASSLYRRTDTGELFF. CDR3 coding DNA: TGTGCCAGCAGCTTGTATCGGAGGACGGACACCGGGGAGCTGTTTTTT.

V gene TRBV9 combines with J gene TRBJ1-2; D ambiguous. Trimming stripped 0 bases from V and 2 bases from J, with 11 bases between. The CDR3 has 15 amino acids. CDR1 SGDLS and CDR2 YYNGEE come from the germline V gene. CDR3 amino acids: CASSVGFGGNYGYTF. For the CDR3, the DNA is TGTGCCAGCAGCGTAGGCTTTGGAGGGAACTATGGCTACACCTTC.

The sample holds one count of this clone. The CDR3 loop reads CASSQLRGLSNQPQHF. In nucleotides, the CDR3 is TGTGCCAGCAGCCAATTACGGGGTTTAAGCAATCAGCCCCAGCATTTT. The chain combines TRBV2 with TRBJ1-5; D gene ambiguous. The CDR3 consists of 16 residues. The germline V gene encodes CDR1 SNHLY and CDR2 FYNNEI. The V end lost 6 bases, the J end lost 1 base, and 16 bases lay between the germline ends.